Below are 4 T cell receptor beta chains sequenced from a single sample in a study of shared clonotypes between healthy human individuals. The repertoire was sequenced with immunoSEQ multiplex PCR; TCRdb's copy has only in-frame clones and lacks some. The sample carries fewer than 800,000 clones, just over 90% recorded once. As defined, naive CD8 cells were CD45RO-negative and positively selected for CCR7, with terminally differentiated effector memory CD45RA+ cells excluded. Material: naive CD8+ T cells sorted from blood. The receptors originated from a man younger than 45 in good health.

The rearrangement uses TRBV6-5 and TRBJ1-2; unclear D gene. V was clipped by 4 bases and J by 2 bases, with 11 bases between them. The germline V gene encodes CDR1 MNHEY and CDR2 SVGAGI. The CDR3 sequence is 14 residues long. As DNA, the CDR3 is TGTGCCAGCAGTTTAGGTCAAGGGAACTATGGCTACACCTTC. Translated: CASSLGQGNYGYTF.

V gene TRBV28 combines with J gene TRBJ1-5, with D tentatively TRBD1 (6 bases). The V and J ends lost 5 bases and 4 bases respectively, with 12 bases between them. Germline CDR1 is MDHEN and CDR2 is SYDVKM. The CDR3 is 14 residues long. CDR3 protein: CASSITGSNQPQHF. In DNA form, the CDR3 reads TGTGCCAGCAGTATAACAGGGTCGAATCAGCCCCAGCATTTT.

This chain links TRBV11-3 with TRBJ2-1; D may correspond to TRBD1 or TRBD2 (6 bases each). The V end lost 5 bases, the J end lost 9 bases, and 14 bases lay between the germline ends. The CDR3 runs 13 residues. CDR1 and CDR2 (germline): SGHNT, YENEEA. The CDR3 DNA follows: TGTGCCAGCAGCCCGAGGGGGGCTAGTGAGCAGTTCTTC. Its protein is CASSPRGASEQFF.

CDR3 residues: CASSIPGQKETQYF. In DNA, the CDR3 is TGTGCCAGCAGTATTCCGGGACAGAAAGAGACCCAGTACTTC. This chain uses TRBV11-2 with TRBJ2-5; TRBD1 matches 7 bases. V shed 6 bases and J 3 bases; nucleotides not matched to a gene: 7. Germline CDR1 reads SGHAT; CDR2 reads FQNNGV. The CDR3 sequence is 14 residues long.